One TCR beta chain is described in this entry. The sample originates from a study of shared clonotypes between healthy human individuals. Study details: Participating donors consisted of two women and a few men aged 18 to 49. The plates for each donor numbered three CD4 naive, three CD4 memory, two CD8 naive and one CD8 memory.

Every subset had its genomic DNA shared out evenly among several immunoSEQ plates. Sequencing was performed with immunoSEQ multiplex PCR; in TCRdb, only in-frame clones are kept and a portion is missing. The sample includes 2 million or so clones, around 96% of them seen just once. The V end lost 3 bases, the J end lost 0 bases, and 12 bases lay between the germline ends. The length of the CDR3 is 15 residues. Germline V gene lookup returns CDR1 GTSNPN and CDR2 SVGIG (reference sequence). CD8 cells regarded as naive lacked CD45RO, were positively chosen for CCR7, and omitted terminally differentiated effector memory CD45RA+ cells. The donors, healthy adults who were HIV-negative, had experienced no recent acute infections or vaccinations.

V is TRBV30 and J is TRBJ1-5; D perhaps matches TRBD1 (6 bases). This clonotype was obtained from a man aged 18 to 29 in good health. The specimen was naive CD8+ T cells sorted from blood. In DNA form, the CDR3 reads TGTGCCTGGAGCGCCGGGACACTTAGCAATCAGCCCCAGCATTTT. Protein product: CAWSAGTLSNQPQHF.